Below are 17 T cell receptor beta chains sequenced from a single sample in a study of spatial heterogeneity in lung cancer. Their antigens remain unidentified. TCRdb itself ran the 5' RACE reads through MiXCR, one entry per CDR3 protein. This table holds thousands of distinct CDR3 sequences, 6.9% found once. Regarding the study as a whole: Tumoral mutation counts were tracked by counts of expanded intratumoral alpha and beta TCRs.

The time point denotes: sample taken at primary tumor resection. Sequences were derived from lung tumor tissue, sampled at surgery. All receptors derive from a male donor with early-stage non-small cell lung cancer.

This clonotype rates as medium-sized. This beta chain slipped into a library made for alpha chains as a stray read, so its size is not meaningful. V is TRBV7-2 and J is TRBJ2-5; maybe TRBD2 (5 bases). Trimming took 6 bases from V and 2 from J, leaving 16 bases between them. The CDR3 totals 15 residues. Germline V lookup: CDR1 SGHTA, CDR2 FQGNSA. This CDR3 reads CASRLQTEAQETQYF. The DNA of the CDR3 is TGTGCCAGCAGGCTCCAGACGGAGGCACAAGAGACCCAGTACTTC.

This clonotype was observed many times. This beta chain is an unintended read in a library built for alpha chains; its size means little. This rearrangement joins TRBV28 to TRBJ2-5, with 12 positions matching TRBD1. The CDR3 spans 15 residues. Per germline, CDR1 MDHEN and CDR2 SYDVKM. V dropped 6 bases and J dropped 5; count of bases not matched to a gene: 7. The CDR3 protein is CASSIPGTGGETQYF. The CDR3 region has the DNA TGTGCCAGCAGCATCCCCGGGACAGGGGGCGAGACCCAGTACTTC.

This clonotype was detected many times. The size of this beta chain means little, since it is a stray read in a library made for alpha chains. The rearrangement joins TRBV7-9 to TRBJ2-3; the match to TRBD2 covers 8 bases. V shed 1 base, J shed 7 bases, and the junction held 7 bases outside the gene matches. This CDR3 has 15 amino acids. Germline loops: CDR1 SEHNR, CDR2 FQNEAQ (reference sequence). The CDR3 loop is CASSLVRGGPNTQYF. As DNA, the CDR3 is TGTGCCAGCAGCTTAGTCCGGGGGGGGCCGAATACGCAGTATTTT.

By proportion, this clonotype is medium-sized. Since the library was made to target alpha chains, this beta chain is a stray read and its abundance is not meaningful. The rearrangement uses TRBV7-9 and TRBJ2-1; D possibly corresponds to TRBD1 (6 bases). The germline gives CDR1 SEHNR, CDR2 FQNEAQ (reference sequence). Trimming took 2 bases from V and 9 from J, leaving 20 bases between them. The CDR3 spans 16 residues. DNA for the CDR3: TGTGCCAGCAGCTTACCACAGGGATACCTACAGGGTGAGCAGTTCTTC. Translating it yields CASSLPQGYLQGEQFF.

This clonotype qualifies as medium-sized. A library prepared for alpha chains yielded this beta chain as an off-target read; its size is of little meaning. The chain couples TRBV2 to TRBJ2-5; D gene unclear. The CDR3 has 14 residues. Germline CDR1 reads SNHLY; CDR2 reads FYNNEI. V was trimmed by 3 bases and J by 0 bases, leaving 8 bases between them. The CDR3 sequence is CASSDQRNQETQYF. CDR3 in DNA: TGTGCCAGCAGTGATCAGCGTAACCAAGAGACCCAGTACTTC.

Worth noting for this clonotype: This beta chain is an off-target read within a library intended for alpha chains, so its frequency means little. The chain joins TRBV4-1 to TRBJ2-3; TRBD2 matches at 11 bases. Germline V lookup: CDR1 MGHRA, CDR2 YSYEKL. This CDR3 comprises 16 residues. V lost 1 base and J lost 0; bases outside the gene matches: 0. The CDR3 sequence: CASSQGLAGSTDTQYF. The CDR3 nucleotides are TGCGCCAGCAGCCAAGGACTAGCGGGGAGCACAGATACGCAGTATTTT.

In its sample, this clonotype is medium-sized. This beta chain is a stray sequence in a library constructed for alpha chains; its clone size is not meaningful. This sequence joins TRBV7-9 and TRBJ2-3; TRBD2 agrees at 10 bases. With 5 bases clipped from V and 2 bases from J, the junction kept 4 bases outside the gene matches. The germline gives CDR1 SEHNR, CDR2 FQNEAQ (reference sequence). The CDR3 totals 15 residues. The CDR3 region is CASSRGLAATDTQYF. The CDR3 bases are TGTGCCAGCAGCCGTGGACTAGCGGCCACAGATACGCAGTATTTT.

The sample holds many counts of this clonotype. This beta chain appears as a stray read in a library generated for alpha chains; its size is not informative. The rearrangement links TRBV7-9 to TRBJ1-6, with 8 bases fitting TRBD1. Trimming took 1 base from V and 7 from J; bases not matched to a gene: 3. The CDR3 extends over 15 amino acids. Germline CDR1 and CDR2: SEHNR and FQNEAQ (reference sequence). This CDR3 is CASSLVGTGNSPLHF. Written as DNA, the CDR3 is TGTGCCAGCAGCTTAGTGGGGACAGGAAATTCACCCCTCCACTTT. The full variable domain, with the rest looked up from reference TRBV7-9 and TRBJ1-6, is DTGVSQNPRHKITKRGQNVTFRCDPISEHNRLYWYRQTLGQGPEFLTYFQNEAQLEKSRLLSDRFSAERPKGSFSTLEIQRTEQGDSAMYLCASSLVGTGNSPLHFGNGTRLTVT.

By sample share, this clonotype is medium-sized (0.01 to 0.1%). A library prepared for alpha chains yielded this beta chain as an off-target read; its size is of little meaning. The chain is built from TRBV20-1 and TRBJ2-3, with no clear D. Germline lookup yields CDR1 DFQATT and CDR2 SNEGSKA (reference sequence). The CDR3 is 11 amino acids. The ends were cut back, 2 bases at V and 4 bases at J, with 4 bases in the middle. CDR3 nucleotide sequence: TGCAGTGCTAGATTTGCAGATACGCAGTATTTT. Its protein product is CSARFADTQYF.

Points on this clonotype: Little can be read into the size of this beta chain, an off-target read in a library designed for alpha chains. The J gene is TRBJ1-5, the V gene TRBV30; D unclear. CDR1 is GTSNPN and CDR2 is SVGIG in the germline V gene (reference sequence). V dropped 3 bases and J dropped 0 bases, with 6 bases sitting between them. The CDR3 has 13 residues. CDR3: CAWRENSNQPQHF. The CDR3 bases are TGTGCCTGGAGGGAAAATAGCAATCAGCCCCAGCATTTT.

At least ten counts were recorded for this clonotype. Found in a library prepared for alpha chains, this beta chain is an off-target read, and its abundance has little meaning. This chain uses TRBV7-2 with TRBJ2-3; D call uncertain. This CDR3 spans 12 amino acids. The V end was cut by 4 bases, the J end by 7 bases, with 9 bases between. CDR1 is SGHTA, CDR2 FQGNSA, per germline. In nucleotides, the CDR3 is TGTGCCAGCAGCTCGATGGGATATACGCAGTATTTT. Its protein product is CASSSMGYTQYF.

This clonotype was detected many times. This beta chain lies outside the target of a library built for alpha chains; its clone size means little. This sequence joins TRBV20-1 and TRBJ1-1; TRBD1 is a possible D gene (5 bases). CDR3 length: 14 amino acids. Trimming left V 3 bases short and J 0 bases short, with 11 bases between. CDR1 and CDR2 from the germline V gene are DFQATT and SNEGSKA (reference sequence). In DNA, the CDR3 is TGCAGTGCTAGTACCGGGGGTCTGAACACTGAAGCTTTCTTT. The encoded protein is CSASTGGLNTEAFF.

By sample fraction, this clonotype is large. Being off target in a library aimed at alpha chains, this beta chain has a size of little meaning. V is TRBV12-3 or TRBV12-4 and J is TRBJ1-5, with TRBD1 as a possible D gene (6 bases). CDR3 length equals 16 residues. V was clipped by 6 bases and J by 7 bases, with 22 bases between them. CDR3 amino acids: CASSPPGQFLGQPQHF. The CDR3 DNA follows: TGTGCCAGCAGCCCCCCGGGACAATTCCTTGGGCAGCCCCAGCATTTT.

A word on this clonotype: For a library built for alpha chains, this beta chain is a stray read; little rests on its size. The chain recombines TRBV20-1 with TRBJ1-6; perhaps TRBD1 as D (6 bases). CDR3 length equals 14 residues. Germline V gene lookup returns CDR1 DFQATT and CDR2 SNEGSKA (reference sequence). Trimming shortened V by 0 bases and J by 15 bases, and 18 bases separated the two germline ends. CDR3 in DNA: TGCAGTGCTAGAGATTCGGTACGGGACACTCTCCTCCACTTT. Translation gives CSARDSVRDTLLHF.

This clonotype is medium-sized within its sample. This beta chain came through as a stray read in a library set up for alpha chains, and its size says little. The chain employs TRBV9 and TRBJ1-1, with D perhaps TRBD1 (5 bases). V was cut by 9 bases and J by 2 bases, with 14 bases left in between. Germline V CDR1 and CDR2: SGDLS, YYNGEE. The CDR3 is 13 residues long. Written as DNA, the CDR3 is TGTGCCACCGGTCGGACATCCAACACTGAAGCTTTCTTT. Encoded protein: CATGRTSNTEAFF.

This clonotype was seen at least ten times. This beta chain represents an off-target read in a library built for alpha chains; its size is of limited meaning. This sequence joins TRBV10-3 and TRBJ2-1; TRBD2 agrees at 12 bases. CDR1 is ENHRY, CDR2 SYGVKD, per germline. The CDR3 has 14 residues. Unmatched junction bases numbered 4, after V lost 5 bases and J lost 8 bases. The chain's CDR3 is CAISRLAGEDEQFF. CDR3 sequence (DNA): TGTGCCATCAGTAGACTAGCGGGGGAGGATGAGCAGTTCTTC.

By share, this clonotype ranks as medium-sized. For a library built for alpha chains, this beta chain is a stray read; little rests on its size. CDR3 coding DNA: TGTGCCAGCAGTGAATCCGCGGGAGGGCCCTACGAGCAGTACGTC. This encodes CASSESAGGPYEQYV. The J gene is TRBJ2-7, the V gene TRBV6-1; 9 nucleotides align to TRBD2. Unmatched junction bases numbered 4, after V lost 2 bases and J lost 2 bases. The V gene's germline CDR1 is MNHNS and CDR2 SASEGT. This CDR3 contains 15 residues.